The 21 T cell receptor beta chains below come from one sample, sequenced in a study of cytomegalovirus exposure and HLA in healthy donors (dated by TCRdb to between 2016 and 2019). Receptor libraries were prepared by the immunoSEQ multiplex PCR assay. The multiplex PCR relied on a mix of 60 forward primers for TCR Vbeta segments and 13 reverse primers for TCR Jbeta segments. In TCRdb, the immuneACCESS table is reduced to in-frame sequences with V and J assigned. These tables do not hold every clone; where another copy was compared, an unresolved V gene accounts for under half, and the others remain unexplained. The sample table gives tens of thousands of clones. The ten largest clonotypes hold roughly 1.3% of the sample. Material for sequencing was PBMCs. Receptors were obtained from a young man in good health and CMV-seronegative.

The V call is TRBV6-1, the J call TRBJ2-6, with D perhaps matching TRBD1 (6 bases). Germline CDR1 MNHNS, CDR2 SASEGT. The CDR3 totals 15 residues. The ends were cut back, 7 bases at V and 1 base at J, with 11 bases in the middle. The CDR3 DNA is TGTGCCAGCACTGGGCAGGGGTCTGGGGCCAACGTCCTGACTTTC. This encodes CASTGQGSGANVLTF.

This chain links TRBV14 with TRBJ1-1; D is uncertain. V shed 3 bases and J shed 5 bases, with 13 bases lying between them. CDR3 length equals 14 residues. Germline CDR1 and CDR2: SGHDN and FVKESK. The CDR3: CASSHRGQETEAFF. In nucleotides, the CDR3 is TGTGCCAGCAGCCACCGCGGCCAAGAGACTGAAGCTTTCTTT. Complete variable domain (other parts from reference TRBV14 and TRBJ1-1): EAGVTQFPSHSVIEKGQTVTLRCDPISGHDNLYWYRRVMGKEIKFLLHFVKESKQDESGMPNNRFLAERTGGTYSTLKVQPAELEDSGVYFCASSHRGQETEAFFGQGTRLTVV.

V is TRBV30 and J is TRBJ1-5; D is unclear. The CDR3 covers 13 residues. In germline, CDR1 is GTSNPN, CDR2 SVGIG (reference sequence). V shed 3 bases and J shed 4 bases, with 10 bases lying between them. The CDR3 spells CAWSPTGNQPQHF. The DNA for the CDR3 is TGTGCCTGGAGCCCTACGGGGAATCAGCCCCAGCATTTT.

The chain carries TRBV7-2 and TRBJ2-7; TRBD2 might be the D (6 bases). V was trimmed by 2 bases and J by 3 bases, leaving 8 bases between them. The CDR3 has 13 residues. Per germline, CDR1 SGHTA and CDR2 FQGNSA. The CDR3 region has the DNA TGTGCCAGCAGCTTATACGGGAGCTACGAGCAGTACTTC. This sequence encodes CASSLYGSYEQYF.

This sequence joins TRBV30 and TRBJ2-7; tentative D call: TRBD1 (6 bases). The V end was cut by 8 bases, the J end by 3 bases, with 17 bases between. Germline V gene sequence: CDR1 GTSNPN, CDR2 SVGIG (reference sequence). This CDR3 is 13 amino acids long. The CDR3 DNA reads TGTGCCGGGGAAACAGGGAAGGGCTACGAGCAGTACTTC. Amino acids: CAGETGKGYEQYF.

The J gene is TRBJ2-5, the V gene TRBV7-9; no clear D. The germline V gene encodes CDR1 SEHNR and CDR2 FQNEAQ (reference sequence). The CDR3 sequence is 13 residues long. The V gene lost 1 base and the J gene lost 2 bases, with 5 bases spanning the gap. CDR3 protein: CASSLELQETQYF. CDR3 nucleotides: TGTGCCAGCAGCTTAGAACTGCAAGAGACCCAGTACTTC. The complete variable domain, with remaining parts taken from reference TRBV7-9 and TRBJ2-5, reads DTGVSQNPRHKITKRGQNVTFRCDPISEHNRLYWYRQTLGQGPEFLTYFQNEAQLEKSRLLSDRFSAERPKGSFSTLEIQRTEQGDSAMYLCASSLELQETQYFGPGTRLLVL.

This chain uses TRBV5-1 with TRBJ2-3, with 11 nucleotides matching TRBD2. The CDR3 length is 15 residues. Germline V gene data show CDR1 as SGHRS and CDR2 as YFSETQ. V was pared by 0 bases and J by 8 bases, with 5 bases of the junction left unmatched. The CDR3 bases are TGCGCCAGCAGCTTGGGGGGACTAGCGGCGACTACGCAGTATTTT. It is translated as CASSLGGLAATTQYF.

The V call is TRBV20-1, the J call TRBJ2-1; D is perhaps TRBD2 (5 bases). CDR1 and CDR2 (germline): DFQATT, SNEGSKA (reference sequence). CDR3 length: 11 residues. The V and J ends lost 6 bases and 10 bases respectively, with 13 bases between them. This CDR3 reads CSAPREGEQFF. The CDR3 DNA reads as TGCAGTGCCCCCCGGGAAGGGGAGCAGTTCTTC.

The genes are TRBV4-2 and TRBJ2-1, with a weak D call TRBD2 (6 bases). V was trimmed by 0 bases and J by 7 bases, leaving 7 bases between them. Per the germline V gene, CDR1 is LGHNA and CDR2 is YNFKEQ. CDR3 length: 13 residues. This CDR3 reads CASSQEEGNEQFF. DNA of the CDR3: TGTGCCAGCAGCCAAGAGGAGGGGAATGAGCAGTTCTTC.

The chain recombines TRBV10-3 with TRBJ2-1; 9 bases align to TRBD2. Germline CDR1 ENHRY, CDR2 SYGVKD. Germline trimming cut 11 bases from V and 4 bases from J; bases unmatched to any gene: 3. This CDR3 spans 12 amino acids. The CDR3 DNA is TGTGCCGCGACTAGCGGTTACAATGAGCAGTTCTTC. This codes for CAATSGYNEQFF.

V usage is TRBV5-1 and J usage is TRBJ1-2, with a weak D call TRBD1 (6 bases). Germline V gene sequence: CDR1 SGHRS, CDR2 YFSETQ. This CDR3 has 14 residues. V lost 0 bases and J 7 bases, leaving 13 bases between the germline ends. The CDR3, as DNA: TGCGCCAGCAGCTTGGGGAACAGGGAGGGTGGCTACACCTTC. Its protein is CASSLGNREGGYTF.

The CDR3 region is CASSLGGYLNEQFF. CDR3 in DNA: TGCGCCAGCAGCTTGGGAGGATACCTGAATGAGCAGTTCTTC. This sequence joins TRBV5-1 and TRBJ2-1, with no clear D. The length of the CDR3 is 14 residues. The germline CDR1 and CDR2 sequences are SGHRS and YFSETQ. V was clipped by 0 bases and J by 7 bases, with 11 bases between them.

On this clone: Germline is not matched at one junction end, which may reflect a read error. V gene TRBV29-1 combines with J gene TRBJ2-1; D unclear. Germline V lookup: CDR1 SQVTM, CDR2 ANQGSEA. This CDR3 is 13 amino acids long. The chain's CDR3 is CSVELSSDNEQFF. The CDR3 nucleotides read TGCAGCGTCGAGCTGAGCTCCGACAATGAGCAGTTCTTC.

V and J are TRBV28 and TRBJ2-5; D might be TRBD2 (5 bases). This CDR3 region has 15 residues. The germline gives CDR1 MDHEN, CDR2 SYDVKM. With 5 bases removed from V and 3 bases from J, the gap between germline ends came to 16 bases. CDR3: CASSPTAGREETQYF. DNA for the CDR3: TGTGCCAGCAGTCCCACCGCGGGTCGGGAAGAGACCCAGTACTTC. The variable domain in full, completed from reference TRBV28 and TRBJ2-5, reads DVKVTQSSRYLVKRTGEKVFLECVQDMDHENMFWYRQDPGLGLRLIYFSYDVKMKEKGDIPEGYSVSREKKERFSLILESASTNQTSMYLCASSPTAGREETQYFGPGTRLLVL.

The V call is TRBV9, the J call TRBJ1-2, with D possibly being TRBD1 (6 bases). This CDR3 is 15 amino acids long. Germline V gene lookup returns CDR1 SGDLS and CDR2 YYNGEE. V lost 0 bases, J lost 7 bases, and 16 bases lay in between. The CDR3 coding sequence is TGTGCCAGCAGCGTAGCCTCCCGGACAGAGGCTGGCTACACCTTC. Translating it yields CASSVASRTEAGYTF.

V usage is TRBV19 and J usage is TRBJ1-1; no reliable D call. V shed 7 bases and J shed 0 bases, with 9 bases lying between them. CDR1 is LNHDA and CDR2 is SQIVND in the germline V gene (reference sequence). The CDR3 runs 13 residues. The CDR3 bases are TGTGCCAGTACCGACGGGATGAACACTGAAGCTTTCTTT. Amino acids: CASTDGMNTEAFF.

The chain has TRBV14 and TRBJ1-1; tentatively, D is TRBD1 (6 bases). This CDR3 is 15 amino acids long. V dropped 3 bases and J dropped 3 bases, with 14 bases sitting between them. CDR1 is SGHDN, CDR2 FVKESK, per germline. Here the CDR3 reads CASSHQQGMDTEAFF. Written as DNA, the CDR3 is TGTGCCAGCAGCCACCAACAGGGTATGGACACTGAAGCTTTCTTT.

V and J are TRBV20-1 and TRBJ2-7; D not certain. Trimming took 8 bases from V and 4 from J, leaving 12 bases between them. This CDR3 has 11 amino acids. Germline CDR1 is DFQATT and CDR2 is SNEGSKA (reference sequence). The CDR3 region is CSCSPAYEQYF. CDR3 coding DNA: TGCAGTTGTAGTCCTGCTTACGAGCAGTACTTC.

CDR3 sequence: CAWSVRGGADTQYF. CDR3 nucleotide sequence: TGTGCCTGGAGTGTCCGGGGGGGCGCAGATACGCAGTATTTT. The rearrangement joins TRBV30 to TRBJ2-3; 8 bases are shared with TRBD2. With V trimmed by 0 bases and J by 4 bases, 3 bases remained unmatched. The germline V gene encodes CDR1 GTSNPN and CDR2 SVGIG (reference sequence). The CDR3 contains 14 residues.

This sequence joins TRBV18 and TRBJ1-1; the D is unclear. The CDR3 spans 16 residues. V gave up 5 bases and J gave up 3 bases, with 19 bases separating them. Germline loops: CDR1 KGHSH, CDR2 LQKENI. This chain's CDR3 is CASSEFEVAVDTEAFF. CDR3 nucleotide sequence: TGTGCCAGCTCAGAGTTCGAGGTTGCGGTGGACACTGAAGCTTTCTTT.

The chain links TRBV4-3 to TRBJ1-2; D not certain. This CDR3 contains 14 residues. Germline CDR1 reads LGHNA; CDR2 reads YSLEER. V was clipped by 4 bases and J by 5 bases, with 14 bases between them. The CDR3 loop reads CASSPKRSTYGYTF. In nucleotides, the CDR3 is TGCGCCAGCAGCCCGAAGAGGAGTACTTATGGCTACACCTTC.